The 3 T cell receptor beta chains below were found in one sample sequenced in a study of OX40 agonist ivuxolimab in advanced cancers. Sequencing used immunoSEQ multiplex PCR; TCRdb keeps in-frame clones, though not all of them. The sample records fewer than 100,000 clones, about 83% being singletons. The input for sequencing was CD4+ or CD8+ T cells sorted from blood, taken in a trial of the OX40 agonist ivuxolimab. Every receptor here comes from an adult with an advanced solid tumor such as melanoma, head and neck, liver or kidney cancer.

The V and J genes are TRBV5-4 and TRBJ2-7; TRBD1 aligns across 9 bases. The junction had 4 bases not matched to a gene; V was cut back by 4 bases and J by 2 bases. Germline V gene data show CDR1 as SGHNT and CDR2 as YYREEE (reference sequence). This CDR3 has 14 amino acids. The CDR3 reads CASSGRTGAYEQYF. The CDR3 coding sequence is TGTGCCAGCAGCGGGCGGACAGGGGCCTACGAGCAGTACTTC.

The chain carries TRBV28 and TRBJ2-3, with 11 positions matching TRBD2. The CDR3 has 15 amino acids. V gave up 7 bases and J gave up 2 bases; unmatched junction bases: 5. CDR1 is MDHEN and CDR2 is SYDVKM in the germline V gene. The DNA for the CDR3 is TGTGCCAGCAATCCACTAGCGGGGGTCACAGATACGCAGTATTTT. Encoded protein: CASNPLAGVTDTQYF.

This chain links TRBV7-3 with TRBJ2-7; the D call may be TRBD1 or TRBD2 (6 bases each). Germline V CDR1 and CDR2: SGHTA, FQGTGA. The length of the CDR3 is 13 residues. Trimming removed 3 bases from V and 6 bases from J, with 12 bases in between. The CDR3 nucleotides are TGTGCCAGCAGCTTCGGGGGCAGGGGCGAGCAGTACTTC. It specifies CASSFGGRGEQYF.